This TCR beta chain came from a study of blood T cell repertoires in COVID-19. Overall study: Sample material is recorded as cDNA or gDNA derived from T cells, B-cell-depleted T cells, or PBMCs.

Under the authors' procedure: Quantification of nucleated cells was approximated via reference gene primer amplification. This table comes from immunoSEQ multiplex PCR, and its TCRdb copy is limited to in-frame clones, with some not included. V and J calls and clone size are those listed in that table; D and trimming were worked out from the DNA. The sample carries roughly 100,000 clones, roughly 80% recorded once. The CDR3 sequence is 14 residues long. Trimming at V came to 4 bases and at J to 9 bases, leaving 6 bases not matched to a gene. Per germline, CDR1 SGHNT and CDR2 YYREEE (reference sequence).

V usage is TRBV5-4 and J usage is TRBJ1-6; 8 bases align to TRBD1. Sequencing was performed on peripheral blood. The TCR comes from an older woman with acute or convalescent COVID-19. The CDR3 nucleotides are TGTGCCAGCAGCCCGGGACAGGCTGTTTCACCCCTCCACTTT. This translates into CASSPGQAVSPLHF.